The clone carrying this T cell receptor beta chain was observed a handful of times. Its antigen is not identified. This CDR3 is built from 15 residues. With 0 bases clipped from V and 7 bases from J, the junction kept 6 bases outside the gene matches. CDR1 is LNHDA, CDR2 SQIVND, per germline (reference sequence). This sample stems from a study of graft-versus-host responses after intestinal transplantation. Looking at the study overall: After anti-thymocyte globulin induction, recipients took tacrolimus and steroids for 2 to 3 years.

Sequencing was performed with immunoSEQ multiplex PCR; in TCRdb, only in-frame clones are kept and a portion is missing. The sample yields about 97,000 clones, 91% seen once. Study-wide results and limits: GvH clones were found in recipient marrow; some appeared first in ileum or blood.

The source of this sequence is a human donor who was the organ donor for an intestinal transplant. The material was unstimulated CD4+ T cells sorted from spleen or lymph node cells, obtained before transplant. The chain combines TRBV19 with TRBJ1-5; 7 bases map to TRBD1. This CDR3 is CASSIEGGRGQPQHF. As DNA, the CDR3 is TGTGCCAGTAGTATAGAAGGGGGCAGGGGCCAGCCCCAGCATTTT. Drawing the rest from reference TRBV19 and TRBJ1-5, the complete variable domain is DGGITQSPKYLFRKEGQNVTLSCEQNLNHDAMYWYRQDPGQGLRLIYYSQIVNDFQKGDIAEGYSVSREKKESFPLTVTSAQKNPTAFYLCASSIEGGRGQPQHFGDGTRLSIL.